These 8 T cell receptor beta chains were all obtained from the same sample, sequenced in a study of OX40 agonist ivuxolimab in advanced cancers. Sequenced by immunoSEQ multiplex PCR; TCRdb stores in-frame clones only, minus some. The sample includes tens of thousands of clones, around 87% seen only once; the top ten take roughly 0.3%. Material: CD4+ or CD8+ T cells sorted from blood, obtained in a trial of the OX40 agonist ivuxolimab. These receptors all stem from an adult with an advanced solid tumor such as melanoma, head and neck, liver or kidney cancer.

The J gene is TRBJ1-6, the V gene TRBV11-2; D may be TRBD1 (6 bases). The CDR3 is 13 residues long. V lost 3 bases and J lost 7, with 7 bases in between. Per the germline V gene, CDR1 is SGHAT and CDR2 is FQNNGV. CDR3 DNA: TGTGCCAGCAGCTTTACAGGGAATTCACCCCTCCACTTT. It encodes CASSFTGNSPLHF.

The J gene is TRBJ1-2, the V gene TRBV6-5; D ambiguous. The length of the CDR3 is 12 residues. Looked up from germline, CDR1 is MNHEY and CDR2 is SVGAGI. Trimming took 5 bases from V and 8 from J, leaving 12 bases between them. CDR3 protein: CASSERQEGYTF. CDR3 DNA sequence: TGTGCCAGCAGTGAAAGGCAGGAAGGCTACACCTTC.

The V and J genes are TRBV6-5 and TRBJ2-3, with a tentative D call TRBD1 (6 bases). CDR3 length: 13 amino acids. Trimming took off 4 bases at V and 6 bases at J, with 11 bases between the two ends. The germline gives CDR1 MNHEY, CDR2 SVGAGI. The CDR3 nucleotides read TGTGCCAGCAGTTTTTCAGGGGCCGATACGCAGTATTTT. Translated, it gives CASSFSGADTQYF.

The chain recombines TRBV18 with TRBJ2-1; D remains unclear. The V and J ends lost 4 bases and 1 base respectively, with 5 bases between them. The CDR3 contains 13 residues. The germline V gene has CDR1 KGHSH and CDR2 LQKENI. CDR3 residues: CASSLVSYNEQFF. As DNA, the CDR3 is TGTGCCAGCTCACTGGTATCCTACAATGAGCAGTTCTTC.

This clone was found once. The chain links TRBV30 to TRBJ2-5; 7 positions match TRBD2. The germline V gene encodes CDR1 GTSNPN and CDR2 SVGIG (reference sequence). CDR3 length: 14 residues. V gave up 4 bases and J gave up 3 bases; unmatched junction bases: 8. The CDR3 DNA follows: TGTGCCTGGACCAAACTAGCGCTGGAAGAGACCCAGTACTTC. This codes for CAWTKLALEETQYF.

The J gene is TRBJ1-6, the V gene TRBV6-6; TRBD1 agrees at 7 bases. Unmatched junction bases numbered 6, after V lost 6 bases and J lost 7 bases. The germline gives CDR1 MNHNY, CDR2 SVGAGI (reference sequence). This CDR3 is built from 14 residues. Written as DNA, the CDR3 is TGTGCCAGCAGCTCCGGGACAGTGAATTCACCCCTCCACTTT. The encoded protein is CASSSGTVNSPLHF.

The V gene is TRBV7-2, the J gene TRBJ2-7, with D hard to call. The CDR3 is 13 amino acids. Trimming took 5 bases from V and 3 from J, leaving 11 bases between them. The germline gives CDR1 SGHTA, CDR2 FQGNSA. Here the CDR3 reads CASSPDGDYEQYV. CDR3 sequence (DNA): TGTGCCAGCAGCCCGGACGGAGACTACGAGCAGTACGTC.

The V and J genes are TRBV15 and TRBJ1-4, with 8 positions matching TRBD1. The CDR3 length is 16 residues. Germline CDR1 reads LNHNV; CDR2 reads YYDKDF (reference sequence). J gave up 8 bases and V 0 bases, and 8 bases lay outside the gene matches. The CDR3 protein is CATSRDGDRYWEKLFF. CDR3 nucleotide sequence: TGTGCCACCAGCAGAGATGGGGACAGGTATTGGGAAAAACTGTTTTTT.